This TCR beta chain appears in the sequencing data of a study of memory CD4+ T cells and cytomegalovirus serostatus. Across the study: Donors were healthy Belgian adults, under ten CMV seropositive and approximately 23 seronegative.

The CDR3 is 15 residues long. CDR1 KGHSH and CDR2 LQKENI come from the germline V gene. With V trimmed by 3 bases and J by 6 bases, 10 bases remained unmatched. This clone is a singleton in its sample. Its specificity is unknown. The sort gate was single viable CD3+CD4+CD8-CD45RO+ cells for memory CD4+ T cells. After thawing, CD4+ T cells were positively selected. General observations from the study: Each of approximately 69 CMV-associated TCRbeta sequences occurred in one to five individuals.

Authors' analysis steps: Out-of-frame sequences were removed, leaving some 2 million distinct TCRbeta sequences. Sequencing was performed with immunoSEQ multiplex PCR; in TCRdb, only in-frame clones are kept and a portion is missing. V and J calls and clone size are copied from that table; D and trimming were computed from the DNA. The sample has about 75,000 clones; approximately 78% are singletons. V gene TRBV18 combines with J gene TRBJ1-1; 7 nucleotides match TRBD1. Sequenced input: memory CD4+ T cells from blood. The receptor was isolated from an adult in good health and CMV-seropositive. For the CDR3, the DNA is TGTGCCAGCTCACCCACCCCGACAGGGAGCTCTGAAGCTTTCTTT. As protein: CASSPTPTGSSEAFF.